This entry lists 30 T cell receptor beta chains sequenced from one sample in a study of cytomegalovirus exposure and HLA in healthy donors. This PCR relied on a set of 60 Vbeta primers and 13 Jbeta primers. Profiled with immunoSEQ multiplex PCR; TCRdb holds only in-frame clones, not every one. The table shows 90,000 or so clones, with 78% occurring only once. The source material was PBMCs. The source of these receptors is a middle-aged woman in good health and CMV-seronegative.

This clone has more than one count but fewer than ten. V gene TRBV2 combines with J gene TRBJ1-1; weak D call: TRBD1 (6 bases). Looked up from germline, CDR1 is SNHLY and CDR2 is FYNNEI. V lost 2 bases, J lost 6 bases, and 10 bases lay in between. CDR3 length: 13 amino acids. The DNA for the CDR3 is TGTGCCAGCAGTGAATACAGGGACGCTGAAGCTTTCTTT. Protein product: CASSEYRDAEAFF.

With regard to this clone: Distinct nucleotide sequences in the sample also encode this CDR3. CDR3 in DNA: TGTGCCAGCTCACCGGAGGAGACCCAGTACTTC. Amino acid sequence: CASSPEETQYF. The rearrangement links TRBV18 to TRBJ2-5; D is unresolved. This CDR3 is built from 11 residues. V was clipped by 3 bases and J by 5 bases, with 4 bases between them. Germline values: CDR1 KGHSH, CDR2 LQKENI.

The chain carries TRBV5-4 and TRBJ1-2, with D perhaps matching TRBD1 (6 bases). Germline lookup yields CDR1 SGHNT and CDR2 YYREEE (reference sequence). The CDR3 extends over 16 amino acids. Trimming removed 0 bases at V and 3 bases at J, with 15 bases between. CDR3 nucleotides: TGTGCCAGCAGCTTGGGGGGTACAGGGTGGTACTATGGCTACACCTTC. It codes for CASSLGGTGWYYGYTF.

V and J are TRBV5-1 and TRBJ2-3; 7 nucleotides line up with TRBD2. V shed 2 bases, J shed 3 bases, and the junction held 15 bases outside the gene matches. Germline lookup yields CDR1 SGHRS and CDR2 YFSETQ. This CDR3 contains 18 residues. The CDR3 DNA is TGCGCCAGCAGCTTTTTTTCTATATCGACTAGCATGACAGATACGCAGTATTTT. The encoded protein is CASSFFSISTSMTDTQYF.

The V call is TRBV5-4, the J call TRBJ1-2; 12 bases match TRBD1. The J segment lost 0 bases and the V segment lost 4 bases, leaving 4 bases of the junction unmatched. Germline assignment: CDR1 SGHNT and CDR2 YYREEE (reference sequence). The CDR3 is 16 amino acids. The CDR3 sequence: CASSTGQGAANYGYTF. For the CDR3, the DNA is TGTGCCAGCAGCACGGGACAGGGGGCGGCTAACTATGGCTACACCTTC.

The chain employs TRBV5-5 and TRBJ1-5; 8 positions match TRBD1. CDR1 and CDR2 (germline): SGHKS, YYEKEE (reference sequence). Trimming removed 4 bases from V and 5 bases from J; junction bases left unmatched: 11. The CDR3 covers 16 residues. The CDR3: CASSHRDRKGDQPQHF. The CDR3 nucleotides read TGTGCCAGCAGCCACCGGGACAGGAAAGGTGATCAGCCCCAGCATTTT.

The chain couples TRBV11-2 to TRBJ2-3; D unresolved. V lost 4 bases and J lost 5, with 13 bases in between. CDR1 is SGHAT, CDR2 FQNNGV, per germline. This CDR3 region has 14 residues. In nucleotides, the CDR3 is TGTGCCAGCAGCTCCACTTGGAGCGTAGATACGCAGTATTTT. This gives the protein CASSSTWSVDTQYF. Together with reference TRBV11-2 and TRBJ2-3, the CDR3 gives the full variable domain: EAGVAQSPRYKIIEKRQSVAFWCNPISGHATLYWYQQILGQGPKLLIQFQNNGVVDDSQLPKDRFSAERLKGVDSTLKIQPAKLEDSAVYLCASSSTWSVDTQYFGPGTRLTVL.

The chain employs TRBV5-1 and TRBJ1-1, with TRBD1 matching over 7 bases. Germline V lookup: CDR1 SGHRS, CDR2 YFSETQ. V shed 4 bases and J 7 bases; nucleotides not matched to a gene: 10. This CDR3 is built from 14 residues. CDR3 nucleotides: TGCGCCAGCAGCCGGGAGGGGGCGCCTGTTGAAGCTTTCTTT. This codes for CASSREGAPVEAFF.

The chain employs TRBV10-1 and TRBJ2-5; 11 bases map to TRBD2. Trimming removed 5 bases from V and 5 bases from J; junction bases left unmatched: 4. The CDR3 extends over 14 amino acids. CDR1 WNHNN and CDR2 SYGVQD come from the germline V gene (reference sequence). The CDR3 spells CASSRSGRAETQYF. The CDR3 nucleotides are TGCGCCAGCAGTCGTAGCGGGAGGGCCGAGACCCAGTACTTC.

This chain connects TRBV5-1 to TRBJ1-2; TRBD1 agrees at 7 bases. This CDR3 contains 13 residues. Germline CDR1 is SGHRS and CDR2 is YFSETQ. After removal of 2 bases from V and 5 bases from J, the junction contained 3 bases not matched to a gene. The CDR3 bases are TGCGCCAGCAGCTTCGGGACAGCTTATGGCTACACCTTC. As protein: CASSFGTAYGYTF.

On this clone: An end of the junction does not agree with germline; a read error may underlie this. The chain is built from TRBV6-5 and TRBJ1-2; perhaps TRBD1 as D (5 bases). The germline gives CDR1 MNHEY, CDR2 SVGAGI. The CDR3 is made up of 13 amino acids. The CDR3 sequence is CASSYPGDYGHTF. The CDR3 DNA reads as TGTGCCAGCAGCTACCCGGGGGACTATGGCCACACCTTC.

A word on this clone: A read error may produce the germline difference seen at one junction end. V gene TRBV14 combines with J gene TRBJ2-1; unclear D gene. Germline V gene lookup returns CDR1 SGHDN and CDR2 FVKESK. There are 14 residues in the CDR3. For the CDR3, the DNA is TGTGCCAGCAGACTATCGGTGGCCTACAATGAGCAGCTCTTC. It translates to CASRLSVAYNEQLF.

This sequence joins TRBV18 and TRBJ1-1; the D gene is possibly TRBD1 (6 bases). This CDR3 is built from 16 residues. V lost 5 bases and J 0 bases, leaving 16 bases between the germline ends. Germline CDR1 is KGHSH and CDR2 is LQKENI. CDR3 DNA sequence: TGTGCCAGCTCATCAGAACAGGGAAACCTGAACACTGAAGCTTTCTTT. It codes for CASSSEQGNLNTEAFF.

This rearrangement joins TRBV28 to TRBJ1-1, with D possibly being TRBD1 (5 bases). CDR1 and CDR2 from the germline V gene are MDHEN and SYDVKM. The V end was cut by 0 bases, the J end by 1 base, with 9 bases between. This CDR3 has 15 residues. CDR3 DNA sequence: TGTGCCAGCAGTTTATGGCAGGGTTCGAACACTGAAGCTTTCTTT. Translation gives CASSLWQGSNTEAFF.

The chain uses TRBV28 and TRBJ2-7, with D perhaps TRBD2 (6 bases). The CDR3 runs 14 residues. Trimming left V 4 bases short and J 3 bases short, with 13 bases between. Germline V lookup: CDR1 MDHEN, CDR2 SYDVKM. CDR3 residues: CASSSGLFFYEQYF. The CDR3 DNA sequence: TGTGCCAGCAGTTCCGGACTATTTTTCTACGAGCAGTACTTC.

The gene calls are TRBV5-6 and TRBJ1-6, with 7 positions matching TRBD1. This CDR3 spans 17 amino acids. V shed 1 base, J shed 0 bases, and the junction held 4 bases outside the gene matches. Germline CDR1 SGHDT, CDR2 YYEEEE. The CDR3 DNA sequence: TGTGCCAGCAGCTTGTACCGGGACAGCTCCTATAATTCACCCCTCCACTTT. As protein: CASSLYRDSSYNSPLHF. Supplemented by reference TRBV5-6 and TRBJ1-6, the full variable domain reads DAGVTQSPTHLIKTRGQQVTLRCSPKSGHDTVSWYQQALGQGPQFIFQYYEEEERQRGNFPDRFSGHQFPNYSSELNVNALLLGDSALYLCASSLYRDSSYNSPLHFGNGTRLTVT.

The chain recombines TRBV28 with TRBJ2-7, with TRBD2 matching over 8 bases. Unmatched junction bases numbered 16, after V lost 6 bases and J lost 3 bases. The CDR3 extends over 17 amino acids. Looked up from germline, CDR1 is MDHEN and CDR2 is SYDVKM. CDR3 in DNA: TGTGCCAGCAGCCCCACGGACCCCGGGACTAGGTACTACGAGCAGTACTTC. It is translated as CASSPTDPGTRYYEQYF.

The chain has TRBV5-8 and TRBJ2-6; no clear D gene. The germline V gene encodes CDR1 SGHTS and CDR2 YDEGEE. CDR3 length: 15 amino acids. V dropped 0 bases and J dropped 0 bases, with 4 bases sitting between them. CDR3 DNA sequence: TGTGCCAGCAGCTTGGTAATCTCTGGGGCCAACGTCCTGACTTTC. It encodes CASSLVISGANVLTF.

This chain connects TRBV28 to TRBJ1-5, with 7 bases lining up with TRBD1. Unmatched junction bases numbered 8, after V lost 11 bases and J lost 7 bases. CDR1 is MDHEN and CDR2 is SYDVKM in the germline V gene. The CDR3 sequence is 12 residues long. The CDR3 spells CASTTGEQPQHF. The CDR3 region has the DNA TGTGCCTCAACAACAGGGGAACAGCCCCAGCATTTT.

In DNA, the CDR3 is TGTGCCAGCAGCCCCCGGATAGGAGGCGAGCAGTACTTC. Amino acid sequence: CASSPRIGGEQYF. This rearrangement joins TRBV9 to TRBJ2-7, with D possibly TRBD2 on 5 matching bases. Per germline, CDR1 SGDLS and CDR2 YYNGEE. Trimming took off 4 bases at V and 6 bases at J, with 14 bases between the two ends. The CDR3 loop spans 13 amino acids. The variable domain in full, with the rest retrieved from reference TRBV9 and TRBJ2-7, is DSGVTQTPKHLITATGQRVTLRCSPRSGDLSVYWYQQSLDQGLQFLIQYYNGEERAKGNILERFSAQQFPDLHSELNLSSLELGDSALYFCASSPRIGGEQYFGPGTRLTVT.

This chain joins TRBV4-3 and TRBJ2-7, with TRBD2 matching over 10 bases. Losses at the gene ends were 3 bases for V and 3 bases for J; bases not matched to a gene: 2. CDR1 and CDR2 (germline): LGHNA, YSLEER. There are 14 residues in the CDR3. The chain's CDR3 is CASSQLAGGYEQYF. CDR3 nucleotide sequence: TGCGCCAGCAGCCAGTTAGCGGGAGGCTACGAGCAGTACTTC.

V and J are TRBV11-3 and TRBJ2-3; the D gene is possibly TRBD2 (6 bases). The CDR3 covers 14 residues. CDR1 and CDR2 (germline): SGHNT, YENEEA. V was pared by 1 base and J by 6 bases, with 11 bases between. CDR3 sequence: CASSLGRGSDTQYF. The CDR3 DNA follows: TGTGCCAGCAGCTTAGGGAGGGGCAGTGATACGCAGTATTTT.

This sequence joins TRBV6-4 and TRBJ1-1; maybe TRBD1 (6 bases). Germline-derived CDR1 and CDR2 are MRHNA and SNTAGT. The V end was cut by 6 bases, the J end by 5 bases, with 16 bases between. The CDR3 has 14 amino acids. The CDR3 DNA sequence: TGTGCCAGCAGCGCTCAGGGGTGGGAGACTGAAGCTTTCTTT. It specifies CASSAQGWETEAFF.

The rearrangement joins TRBV19 to TRBJ1-5, with D tentatively TRBD1 (5 bases). The V end was cut by 6 bases, the J end by 0 bases, with 9 bases between. This CDR3 region has 14 residues. In germline, CDR1 is LNHDA, CDR2 SQIVND (reference sequence). The CDR3 here is CASSGQRSNQPQHF. CDR3 nucleotides: TGTGCCAGTAGCGGACAACGTAGCAATCAGCCCCAGCATTTT.

This chain joins TRBV10-3 and TRBJ1-1; D ambiguous. V lost 6 bases and J lost 1, with 12 bases in between. Per germline, CDR1 ENHRY and CDR2 SYGVKD. The CDR3 sequence is 14 residues long. The DNA of the CDR3 is TGTGCCATCAGCGTAGAAGGAGGGAACACTGAAGCTTTCTTT. Residues: CAISVEGGNTEAFF.

This clone was counted a few times. The chain combines TRBV6-4 with TRBJ1-1; possible D gene TRBD1, 6 bases. CDR3 length equals 13 residues. Looked up from germline, CDR1 is MRHNA and CDR2 is SNTAGT. V was shortened by 5 bases and J by 1 base, with 8 bases between the two germline ends. For the CDR3, the DNA is TGTGCCAGCAGTCGGACAGCGAACACTGAAGCTTTCTTT. Translated, it gives CASSRTANTEAFF.

This clone was observed a single time. The chain carries TRBV5-1 and TRBJ2-4, with a possible D match to TRBD1 (7 bases). Germline CDR1 and CDR2: SGHRS and YFSETQ. V shed 1 base and J shed 0 bases, with 14 bases lying between them. The CDR3 has 17 residues. CDR3 bases: TGCGCCAGCAGCTTGTCACCAGGGGGGTTAGCCAAAAACATTCAGTACTTC. Residues: CASSLSPGGLAKNIQYF.

The chain has TRBV5-4 and TRBJ2-3; 8 bases agree with TRBD1. The CDR3 runs to 15 residues. Trimming took 0 bases from V and 7 from J; bases not matched to a gene: 7. Germline V CDR1 and CDR2: SGHNT, YYREEE (reference sequence). The CDR3 region is CASSLGRQGMNTQYF. The CDR3 DNA reads TGTGCCAGCAGCTTGGGACGACAGGGGATGAATACGCAGTATTTT.

CDR3 sequence: CASSLEGTPYF. The CDR3 nucleotides are TGTGCCAGCAGTTTAGAAGGGACTCCATATTTT. The rearrangement links TRBV28 to TRBJ2-3; D perhaps matches TRBD2 (6 bases). The V end lost 2 bases, the J end lost 15 bases, and 12 bases lay between the germline ends. This CDR3 has 11 residues. Germline CDR1 reads MDHEN; CDR2 reads SYDVKM. The full variable domain, rest sourced from reference TRBV28 and TRBJ2-3, is DVKVTQSSRYLVKRTGEKVFLECVQDMDHENMFWYRQDPGLGLRLIYFSYDVKMKEKGDIPEGYSVSREKKERFSLILESASTNQTSMYLCASSLEGTPYFGPGTRLTVL.

Only a few counts were recorded for this clone. V gene TRBV5-4 combines with J gene TRBJ1-2; 8 bases are shared with TRBD1. Trimming cost V 3 bases and J 8 bases; bases outside gene matches: 9. The germline V gene encodes CDR1 SGHNT and CDR2 YYREEE (reference sequence). The CDR3 spans 14 residues. CDR3 in DNA: TGTGCCAGCAGCTCGCCGGGACAGGTTCCCGGCTACACCTTC. The encoded protein is CASSSPGQVPGYTF. Full variable domain (missing parts from reference TRBV5-4 and TRBJ1-2): ETGVTQSPTHLIKTRGQQVTLRCSSQSGHNTVSWYQQALGQGPQFIFQYYREEENGRGNFPPRFSGLQFPNYSSELNVNALELDDSALYLCASSSPGQVPGYTFGSGTRLTVV.